This T cell receptor beta chain was captured by sequencing in a study of blood T cell repertoires in COVID-19. Study-wide context: The United States, Italy and Spain supplied acute and convalescent COVID-19 samples. Sample material is recorded as cDNA or gDNA derived from T cells, B-cell-depleted T cells, or PBMCs.

Assay: immunoSEQ multiplex PCR; the TCRdb copy retains only in-frame clones and omits some. The table has 400,000 or so clones, 89% seen once. The germline V gene has CDR1 MNHEY and CDR2 SVGEGT. Trimming cost V 0 bases and J 6 bases, with 11 bases left between them. The CDR3 runs 14 residues. The V gene is TRBV6-2 or TRBV6-3, the J gene TRBJ1-1; a weak D match, TRBD1 (6 bases). Sequencing was performed on peripheral blood. This TCR was sampled from a woman aged 40 to 50 with COVID-19, enrolled during active disease. The CDR3 sequence: CASSYSPGVPEAFF. The CDR3, as DNA: TGTGCCAGCAGTTACTCCCCAGGGGTCCCTGAAGCTTTCTTT.